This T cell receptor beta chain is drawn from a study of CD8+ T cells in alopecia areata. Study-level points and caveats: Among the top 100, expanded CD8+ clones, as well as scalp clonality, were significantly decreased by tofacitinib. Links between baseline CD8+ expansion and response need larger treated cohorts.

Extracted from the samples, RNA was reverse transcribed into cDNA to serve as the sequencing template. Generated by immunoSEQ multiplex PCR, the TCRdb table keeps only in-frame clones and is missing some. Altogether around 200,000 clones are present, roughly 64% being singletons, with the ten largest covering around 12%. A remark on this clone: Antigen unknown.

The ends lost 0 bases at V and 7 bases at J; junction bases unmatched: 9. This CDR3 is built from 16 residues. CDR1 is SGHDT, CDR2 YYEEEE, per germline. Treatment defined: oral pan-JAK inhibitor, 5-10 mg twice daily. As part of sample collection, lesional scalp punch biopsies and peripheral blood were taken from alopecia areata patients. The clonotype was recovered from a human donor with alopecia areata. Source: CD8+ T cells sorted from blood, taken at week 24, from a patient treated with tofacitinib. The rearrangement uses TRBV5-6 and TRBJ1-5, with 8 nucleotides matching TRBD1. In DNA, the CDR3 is TGTGCCAGCAGCTTGGGGATCGGACAGGGCGGCCAGCCCCAGCATTTT. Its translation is CASSLGIGQGGQPQHF.